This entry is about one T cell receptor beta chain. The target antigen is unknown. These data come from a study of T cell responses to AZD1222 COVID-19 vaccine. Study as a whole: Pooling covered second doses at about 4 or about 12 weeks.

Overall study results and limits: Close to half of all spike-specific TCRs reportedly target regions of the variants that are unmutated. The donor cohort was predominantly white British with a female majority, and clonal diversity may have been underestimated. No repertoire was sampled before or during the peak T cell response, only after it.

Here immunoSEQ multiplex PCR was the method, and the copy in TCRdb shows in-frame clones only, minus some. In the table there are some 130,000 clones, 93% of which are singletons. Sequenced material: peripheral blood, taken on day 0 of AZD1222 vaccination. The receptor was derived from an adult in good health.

The CDR3 loop is CASSQDRVGYGYTF. CDR3 DNA sequence: TGTGCCAGCAGTCAAGACAGGGTTGGATATGGCTACACCTTC. The V and J genes are TRBV6-2 or TRBV6-3 and TRBJ1-2; 7 positions match TRBD1. Trimming cost V 5 bases and J 5 bases; bases outside gene matches: 8. Germline V gene lookup returns CDR1 MNHEY and CDR2 SVGEGT. The length of the CDR3 is 14 residues.